This T cell receptor beta chain was observed in a study of human T cells and chemical hapten exposure. The wider study: Patch testing was performed with 0.01% DPC on the upper back, with reading at 6 days.

Whole-study findings and limits: With DPC sensitization, TCRs exceeding 1 in 1000 frequency showed no change.

Time point in this sample: patch test 1, 2 weeks after DPC sensitization. Treatment reported: therapeutic diphenylcyclopropenone sensitization with weekly scalp DPC. Whole blood, unfractionated, served as the material for total RNA extraction. The library put unique molecular identifiers onto individual cDNA molecules. TCRdb reprocessed the RACE reads with MiXCR, giving one entry per CDR3 protein. The sample carries around 100,000 distinct CDR3 sequences, approximately 9.9% recorded once. The CDR3 totals 17 residues. V shed 1 base and J 5 bases; nucleotides not matched to a gene: 8. Looked up from germline, CDR1 is SGHTA and CDR2 is FQGNSA. This clonotype has ten or more counts. Its specificity is not known.

The source material was whole blood, sampled in connection with sensitization to the hapten diphenylcyclopropenone (DPC). The chain combines TRBV7-2 with TRBJ2-5; 12 nucleotides line up with TRBD2. The receptor was derived from a woman aged 40 to 50 with alopecia areata. Some clones in this sample may be carry-over from other donors' samples. The CDR3 nucleotides read TGTGCCAGCAGCTTAGGGGCTAGCGGGGGGGCCTTTGAGACCCAGTACTTC. Amino acid sequence: CASSLGASGGAFETQYF.